Below are 21 T cell receptor beta chains sequenced from a single sample in a study of human T cells and chemical hapten exposure. TCRdb passed the RACE reads through MiXCR, listing each CDR3 protein once. In the table there are 380,000 or so distinct CDR3 sequences, 5.5% of which are singletons. Time point given: pre-sensitization, week 0. Treatment in this sample: therapeutic diphenylcyclopropenone sensitization with weekly scalp DPC. Sequenced here: whole blood, sampled in connection with sensitization to the hapten diphenylcyclopropenone (DPC). These receptor sequences come from a woman younger than 35 with alopecia areata. Some clones in this sample may be carry-over from other donors' samples.

This clonotype has just a few counts. The V call is TRBV15, the J call TRBJ1-6; D perhaps matches TRBD1 (6 bases). The germline V gene encodes CDR1 LNHNV and CDR2 YYDKDF (reference sequence). The CDR3 extends over 16 amino acids. V dropped 4 bases and J dropped 9 bases, with 19 bases sitting between them. CDR3 amino acids: CATSIGVGQRASPLHF. The CDR3 bases are TGTGCCACCAGCATTGGGGTGGGACAAAGGGCTTCACCCCTCCACTTT.

This clonotype has at least ten counts. The rearrangement links TRBV6-6 to TRBJ1-5; the D is unclear. The CDR3 length is 14 residues. Germline CDR1 MNHNY, CDR2 SVGAGI (reference sequence). Trimming took 6 bases from V and 2 from J, leaving 11 bases between them. The CDR3 DNA sequence: TGTGCCAGCAGCCCCGATCGTCGCAATCAGCCCCAGCATTTT. Translated, it gives CASSPDRRNQPQHF.

The chain employs TRBV12-3 or TRBV12-4 and TRBJ2-7; TRBD2 matches at 11 bases. This CDR3 region has 15 residues. V dropped 7 bases and J dropped 2; count of bases not matched to a gene: 7. CDR3 in amino acids: CASMTTSGATYEQYF. DNA for the CDR3: TGTGCCAGCATGACGACTAGCGGGGCTACCTACGAGCAGTACTTC.

This clonotype was seen repeatedly, ten times or more. The chain is built from TRBV6-2 or TRBV6-3 and TRBJ2-7, with 7 bases that match TRBD2. With V trimmed by 2 bases and J by 2 bases, 6 bases remained unmatched. This CDR3 region has 15 residues. The germline V gene encodes CDR1 MNHEY and CDR2 SVGEGT. DNA for the CDR3: TGTGCCAGCAGTTACGAAGGGGCGGGAGCCTACGAGCAGTACTTC. Translating it yields CASSYEGAGAYEQYF.

This clonotype came up many times. The chain recombines TRBV25-1 with TRBJ1-1; D may be TRBD1 (5 bases). Germline CDR1 MGHDK, CDR2 SYGVNS. V lost 7 bases and J 7 bases, leaving 13 bases between the germline ends. The CDR3 spans 12 residues. The CDR3: CASIGVGGEAFF. For the CDR3, the DNA is TGTGCCAGCATTGGGGTCGGGGGTGAAGCTTTCTTT.

This sequence joins TRBV3-1 and TRBJ2-2; D is unclear. The germline V gene encodes CDR1 LGHDT and CDR2 YNNKEL (reference sequence). CDR3 length equals 13 residues. Trimming took off 2 bases at V and 6 bases at J, with 7 bases between the two ends. The DNA of the CDR3 is TGTGCCAGCAGCCAAAGATCATCCGGGGAGCTGTTTTTT. This sequence encodes CASSQRSSGELFF. The variable domain in full, completed from reference TRBV3-1 and TRBJ2-2, reads DTAVSQTPKYLVTQMGNDKSIKCEQNLGHDTMYWYKQDSKKFLKIMFSYNNKELIINETVPNRFSPKSPDKAHLNLHINSLELGDSAVYFCASSQRSSGELFFGEGSRLTVL.

The sample holds a few counts of this clonotype. The rearrangement joins TRBV20-1 to TRBJ2-3; no clear D. Germline loops: CDR1 DFQATT, CDR2 SNEGSKA (reference sequence). Trimming removed 3 bases at V and 1 base at J, with 20 bases between. This CDR3 is built from 17 residues. CDR3 protein: CSARDRRSSLGTDTQYF. The DNA of the CDR3 is TGCAGTGCTAGGGATCGAAGGTCCTCCCTGGGCACAGATACGCAGTATTTT.

In this sample, this clonotype turned up many times. The chain joins TRBV10-3 to TRBJ2-5; tentatively, D is TRBD2 (5 bases). Looked up from germline, CDR1 is ENHRY and CDR2 is SYGVKD. V was trimmed by 2 bases and J by 4 bases, leaving 11 bases between them. The CDR3 is 14 residues long. CDR3 sequence: CAISESGPAETQYF. The CDR3 DNA follows: TGTGCCATCAGTGAGAGCGGCCCCGCAGAGACCCAGTACTTC.

This clonotype occurred many times. The rearrangement links TRBV2 to TRBJ1-1, with 8 bases identical to TRBD1. The germline CDR1 and CDR2 sequences are SNHLY and FYNNEI. Trimming took 6 bases from V and 4 from J; bases not matched to a gene: 7. This CDR3 contains 14 residues. This chain's CDR3 is CASRKPDRGTEAFF. Here the CDR3 DNA reads TGTGCCAGCAGGAAACCCGACAGGGGCACTGAAGCTTTCTTT.

This clonotype showed up just a few times. This CDR3 reads CASSQAGSGVNQPQHF. The CDR3 DNA is TGTGCCAGCAGCCAAGCGGGGTCAGGCGTCAATCAGCCCCAGCATTTT. The chain links TRBV4-2 to TRBJ1-5; D gene uncertain. The CDR3 extends over 16 amino acids. Trimming shortened V by 1 base and J by 3 bases, and 13 bases separated the two germline ends. In germline, CDR1 is LGHNA, CDR2 YNFKEQ.

The chain combines TRBV4-1 with TRBJ1-1; TRBD1 matches at 7 bases. The CDR3 extends over 16 amino acids. J was trimmed by 5 bases and V by 4 bases; bases with no gene match: 13. Germline V CDR1 and CDR2: MGHRA, YSYEKL. The DNA for the CDR3 is TGCGCCAGCAGCCCAGGAAAGGGACCACAGGGGACTGAAGCTTTCTTT. It is translated as CASSPGKGPQGTEAFF.

This clonotype was observed a handful of times. The V gene is TRBV5-1, the J gene TRBJ2-7; no reliable D call. V was cut by 0 bases and J by 4 bases, with 11 bases left in between. Germline V lookup: CDR1 SGHRS, CDR2 YFSETQ. CDR3 length: 14 residues. The CDR3 region has the DNA TGCGCCAGCAGCTTGGGTGACTCTATATACGAGCAGTACTTC. Translated: CASSLGDSIYEQYF.

The chain joins TRBV7-9 to TRBJ2-7, with 9 bases that match TRBD1. CDR3 size: 15 residues. CDR1 and CDR2 from the germline V gene are SEHNR and FQNEAQ (reference sequence). Trimming cost V 5 bases and J 4 bases; bases outside gene matches: 9. The CDR3 region has the DNA TGTGCCAGCAGCCGGACAGGGGTAGAGCGGTACGAGCAGTACTTC. Translated: CASSRTGVERYEQYF.

At least ten counts were recorded for this clonotype. The rearrangement links TRBV9 to TRBJ1-2, with 7 bases identical to TRBD1. V trimming: 4 bases; J trimming: 5 bases; junction bases outside the gene matches: 5. The V gene's germline CDR1 is SGDLS and CDR2 YYNGEE. CDR3 size: 13 residues. In DNA, the CDR3 is TGTGCCAGCAGCCCGGGACAGAGTTATGGCTACACCTTC. Protein product: CASSPGQSYGYTF.

This clonotype came up a few times. The chain uses TRBV6-6 and TRBJ1-2; D not certain. The V gene's germline CDR1 is MNHNY and CDR2 SVGAGI (reference sequence). There are 12 residues in the CDR3. The V gene lost 5 bases and the J gene lost 4 bases, with 8 bases spanning the gap. The CDR3 spells CASSPQAYGYTF. The CDR3 DNA follows: TGTGCCAGCAGTCCCCAGGCCTATGGCTACACCTTC.

This clonotype has more than one count but fewer than ten. The rearrangement uses TRBV18 and TRBJ1-2; D perhaps matches TRBD1 (5 bases). V dropped 2 bases and J dropped 2 bases, with 9 bases sitting between them. Germline values: CDR1 KGHSH, CDR2 LQKENI. CDR3 length: 14 amino acids. The CDR3 region has the DNA TGTGCCAGCTCACCAAGTAAGGGGAACTATGGCTACACCTTC. As protein: CASSPSKGNYGYTF.

The sample holds many counts of this clonotype. The rearrangement joins TRBV3-1 to TRBJ2-1; D possibly corresponds to TRBD2 (5 bases). This CDR3 is built from 17 residues. V lost 1 base and J lost 0, with 13 bases in between. In germline, CDR1 is LGHDT, CDR2 YNNKEL (reference sequence). The CDR3 region is CASSQVPRAASYNEQFF. The CDR3 DNA reads as TGTGCCAGCAGCCAAGTTCCCCGAGCGGCCTCCTACAATGAGCAGTTCTTC.

The genes are TRBV11-3 and TRBJ2-2; maybe TRBD2 (7 bases). Germline CDR1 is SGHNT and CDR2 is YENEEA. CDR3 length: 17 amino acids. Trimming shortened V by 5 bases and J by 5 bases, and 21 bases separated the two germline ends. The CDR3, as DNA: TGTGCCAGCAGCCCAACCGAGGGGGGGGCAAGAACCGGGGAGCTGTTTTTT. Amino acid sequence: CASSPTEGGARTGELFF. The variable domain in full, with the rest retrieved from reference TRBV11-3 and TRBJ2-2, is EAGVVQSPRYKIIEKKQPVAFWCNPISGHNTLYWYLQNLGQGPELLIRYENEEAVDDSQLPKDRFSAERLKGVDSTLKIQPAELGDSAVYLCASSPTEGGARTGELFFGEGSRLTVL.

The chain combines TRBV9 with TRBJ2-7; D call uncertain. The ends were cut back, 3 bases at V and 6 bases at J, with 13 bases in the middle. This CDR3 region has 13 residues. Germline-derived CDR1 and CDR2 are SGDLS and YYNGEE. The DNA for the CDR3 is TGTGCCAGCAGCGCGGTATCTTGGGGCGAGCAGTACTTC. Translation: CASSAVSWGEQYF.

The sample holds many counts of this clonotype. The J gene is TRBJ2-1, the V gene TRBV6-1, with a possible D match to TRBD1 (6 bases). Per germline, CDR1 MNHNS and CDR2 SASEGT. V lost 6 bases to trimming and J lost 8 bases, with 23 bases between them. There are 16 residues in the CDR3. CDR3 loop: CASREIQGREVDEQFF. The CDR3 DNA reads TGTGCCAGCAGGGAAATACAGGGTAGAGAGGTGGATGAGCAGTTCTTC.

This clonotype came up many times. The CDR3 loop reads CASSQPGIGDNEQFF. CDR3 sequence (DNA): TGTGCCAGCAGCCAGCCCGGTATCGGCGACAATGAGCAGTTCTTC. V usage is TRBV11-1 and J usage is TRBJ2-1; D is unresolved. V lost 5 bases and J lost 5, with 16 bases in between. The CDR3 consists of 15 residues. Germline CDR1 SGHAT, CDR2 FQDESV (reference sequence). The full variable domain, with the rest looked up from reference TRBV11-1 and TRBJ2-1, is EAEVAQSPRYKITEKSQAVAFWCDPISGHATLYWYRQILGQGPELLVQFQDESVVDDSQLPKDRFSAERLKGVDSTLKIQPAELGDSAMYLCASSQPGIGDNEQFFGPGTRLTVL.